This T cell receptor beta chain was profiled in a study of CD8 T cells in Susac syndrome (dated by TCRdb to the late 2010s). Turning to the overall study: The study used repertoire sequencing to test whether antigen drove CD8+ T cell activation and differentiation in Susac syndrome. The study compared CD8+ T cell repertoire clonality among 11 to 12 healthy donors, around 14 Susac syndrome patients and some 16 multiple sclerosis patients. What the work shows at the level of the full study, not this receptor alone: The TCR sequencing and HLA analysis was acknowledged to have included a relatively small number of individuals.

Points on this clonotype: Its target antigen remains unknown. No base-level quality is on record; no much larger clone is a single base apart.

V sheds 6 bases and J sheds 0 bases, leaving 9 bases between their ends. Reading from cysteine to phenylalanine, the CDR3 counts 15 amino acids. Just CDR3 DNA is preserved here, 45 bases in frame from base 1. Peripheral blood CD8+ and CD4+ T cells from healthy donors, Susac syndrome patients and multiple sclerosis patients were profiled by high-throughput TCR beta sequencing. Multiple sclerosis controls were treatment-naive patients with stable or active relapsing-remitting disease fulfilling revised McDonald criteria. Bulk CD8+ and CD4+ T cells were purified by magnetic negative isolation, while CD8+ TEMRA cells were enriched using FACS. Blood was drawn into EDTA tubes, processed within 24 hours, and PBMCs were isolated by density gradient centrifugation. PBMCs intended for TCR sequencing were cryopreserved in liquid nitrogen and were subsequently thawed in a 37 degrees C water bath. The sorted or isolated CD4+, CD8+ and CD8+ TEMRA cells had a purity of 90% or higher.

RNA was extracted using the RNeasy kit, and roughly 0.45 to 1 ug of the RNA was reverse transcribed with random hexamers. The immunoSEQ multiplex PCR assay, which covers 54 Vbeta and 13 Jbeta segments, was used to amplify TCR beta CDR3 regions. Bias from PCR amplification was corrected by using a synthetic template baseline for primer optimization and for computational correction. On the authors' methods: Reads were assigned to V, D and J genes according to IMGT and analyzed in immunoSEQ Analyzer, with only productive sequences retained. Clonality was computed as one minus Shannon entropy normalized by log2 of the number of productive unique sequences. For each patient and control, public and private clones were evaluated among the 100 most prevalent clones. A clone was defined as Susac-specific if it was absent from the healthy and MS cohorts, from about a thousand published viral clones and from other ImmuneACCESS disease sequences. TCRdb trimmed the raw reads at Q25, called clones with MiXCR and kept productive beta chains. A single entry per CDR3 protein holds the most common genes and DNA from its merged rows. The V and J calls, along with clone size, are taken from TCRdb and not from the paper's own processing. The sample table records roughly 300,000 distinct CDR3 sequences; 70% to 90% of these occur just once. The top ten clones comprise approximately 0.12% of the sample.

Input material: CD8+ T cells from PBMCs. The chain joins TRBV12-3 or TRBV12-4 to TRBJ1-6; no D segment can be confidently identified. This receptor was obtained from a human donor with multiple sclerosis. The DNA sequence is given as TGTGCCAGCAGCTCCGGGAGCTCCTATAATTCACCCCTCCACTTT. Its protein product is CASSSGSSYNSPLHF.